This entry lists 9 T cell receptor beta chains sequenced from one sample in a study of regulatory T cells in long-lasting Graves disease. CDR3-region Arm-PCR and iRepertoire HTBI primers produced the TCR beta libraries. Each CDR3 protein is one row after TCRdb ran MiXCR on the multiplex PCR reads. The data show about 400,000 distinct CDR3 sequences, around 16% seen once. Specified time point: newly diagnosed GD, antithyroid drugs for less than 3 months. Following extraction of RNA from PBMCs, that RNA was used to make the TCR library. These records were also assigned to another study, of T cells in Graves' hyperthyroidism and ophthalmopathy.

The sequenced sample was peripheral blood mononuclear cells (PBMCs), obtained at new diagnosis, from a patient treated with antithyroid drugs. The receptor source for this set is a woman aged 40 to 50 with Graves disease.

A note on this clonotype: One end of the junction is discordant with germline, which a read error may explain. V and J are TRBV7-9 and TRBJ2-2, with 9 nucleotides matching TRBD1. CDR1 is SEHNR, CDR2 FQNEAQ, per germline (reference sequence). The length of the CDR3 is 16 residues. CDR3 protein: CASSSPGTGRDGELSF. The CDR3 DNA reads TGTGCCAGCAGCTCCCCCGGGACAGGGAGAGACGGGGAGCTGTCTTTT.

Ten or more counts support this clonotype. This chain connects TRBV12-5 to TRBJ2-7; possible D gene TRBD2, 6 bases. This CDR3 has 14 residues. V lost 5 bases and J lost 6, with 17 bases in between. Germline V gene sequence: CDR1 LGHNT, CDR2 FRNRAP. The CDR3 DNA reads as TGTGCTAGTGGTCCCGAAGGGCTAGCGCGCGAGCAGTACTTC. Translating gives CASGPEGLAREQYF.

This chain connects TRBV6-1 to TRBJ1-1; D not certain. Trimming removed 6 bases from V and 11 bases from J, with 16 bases in between. The CDR3 is 12 residues long. Per germline, CDR1 MNHNS and CDR2 SASEGT. The CDR3 region is CASRTREWDAFF. Written as DNA, the CDR3 is TGTGCCAGCAGGACGCGGGAGTGGGATGCTTTCTTT.

There are many counts of this clonotype. V usage is TRBV25-1 and J usage is TRBJ1-4; tentatively, D is TRBD1 (5 bases). V lost 1 base, J lost 6 bases, and 9 bases lay in between. CDR3 length: 14 amino acids. The germline V gene has CDR1 MGHDK and CDR2 SYGVNS. Written as DNA, the CDR3 is TGTGCCAGCAGTGAATCAGGGCCAGATGAAAAACTGTTTTTT. This translates into CASSESGPDEKLFF.

This clonotype was detected many times. In DNA form, the CDR3 reads TGTGCCAGCAGCTCAGTAGGTACCTCCTACAATGAGCAGTTCTTC. The encoded protein is CASSSVGTSYNEQFF. J is TRBJ2-1 and V is TRBV11-1; unclear D gene. The ends were cut back, 4 bases at V and 0 bases at J, with 10 bases in the middle. CDR3 length: 15 amino acids. Germline V gene data show CDR1 as SGHAT and CDR2 as FQDESV (reference sequence).

This clonotype was recorded many times. This chain links TRBV3-1 with TRBJ2-1; D gene unclear. This CDR3 is built from 16 residues. Germline values: CDR1 LGHDT, CDR2 YNNKEL (reference sequence). V was pared by 0 bases and J by 1 base, with 10 bases between. This CDR3 reads CASSQDPAVSYNEQFF. The DNA for the CDR3 is TGTGCCAGCAGCCAAGACCCCGCGGTTTCCTACAATGAGCAGTTCTTC.

In this sample, this clonotype turned up a few times. The CDR3 spells CASSFRAGGPADNEQFF. The CDR3 DNA reads TGTGCCAGCAGCTTCAGGGCGGGAGGGCCCGCGGACAATGAGCAGTTCTTC. The gene calls are TRBV13 and TRBJ2-1, with TRBD2 matching over 9 bases. The germline CDR1 and CDR2 sequences are PRHDT and FYEKMQ (reference sequence). This CDR3 contains 17 residues. Unmatched junction bases numbered 11, after V lost 3 bases and J lost 5 bases. The variable domain in full, completed from reference TRBV13 and TRBJ2-1, reads AAGVIQSPRHLIKEKRETATLKCYPIPRHDTVYWYQQGPGQDPQFLISFYEKMQSDKGSIPDRFSAQQFSDYHSELNMSSLELGDSALYFCASSFRAGGPADNEQFFGPGTRLTVL.

Ten or more counts support this clonotype. This rearrangement joins TRBV27 to TRBJ2-3, with D possibly being TRBD1 or TRBD2 (5 bases each). Deletions cut 5 bases from V and 5 bases from J, with 11 bases between. CDR1 is MNHEY and CDR2 is SMNVEV in the germline V gene (reference sequence). The CDR3 is made up of 13 amino acids. The CDR3 bases are TGTGCCAGCAGTCCCAGGGCGGGAGATACGCAGTATTTT. Its translation is CASSPRAGDTQYF.

In its sample, this clonotype was seen many times. The rearrangement joins TRBV6-2 or TRBV6-3 to TRBJ2-7; no firm D call. Germline lookup yields CDR1 MNHEY and CDR2 SVGEGT. The CDR3 covers 14 residues. Trimming stripped 0 bases from V and 3 bases from J, with 9 bases between. The DNA for the CDR3 is TGTGCCAGCAGTTACTCGTGGGCCCACTACGAGCAGTACTTC. Translation gives CASSYSWAHYEQYF.